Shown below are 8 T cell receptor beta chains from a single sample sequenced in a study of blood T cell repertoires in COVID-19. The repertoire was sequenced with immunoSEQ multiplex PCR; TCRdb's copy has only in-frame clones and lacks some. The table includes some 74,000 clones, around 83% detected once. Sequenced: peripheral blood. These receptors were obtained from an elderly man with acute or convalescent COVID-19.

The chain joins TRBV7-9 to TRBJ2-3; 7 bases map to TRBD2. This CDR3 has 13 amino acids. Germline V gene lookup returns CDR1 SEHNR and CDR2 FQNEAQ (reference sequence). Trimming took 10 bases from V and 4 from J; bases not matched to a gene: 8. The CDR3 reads CATGRSSPDTQYF. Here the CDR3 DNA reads TGTGCCACCGGGAGGTCGTCCCCAGATACGCAGTATTTT.

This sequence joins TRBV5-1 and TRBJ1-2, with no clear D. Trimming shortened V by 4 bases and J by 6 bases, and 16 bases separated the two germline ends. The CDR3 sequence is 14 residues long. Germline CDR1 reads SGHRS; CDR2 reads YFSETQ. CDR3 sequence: CASSPPRGPDGYTF. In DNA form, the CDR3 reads TGCGCCAGCAGCCCCCCTCGAGGTCCTGATGGCTACACCTTC. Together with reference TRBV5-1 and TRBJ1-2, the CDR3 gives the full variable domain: KAGVTQTPRYLIKTRGQQVTLSCSPISGHRSVSWYQQTPGQGLQFLFEYFSETQRNKGNFPGRFSGRQFSNSRSEMNVSTLELGDSALYLCASSPPRGPDGYTFGSGTRLTVV.

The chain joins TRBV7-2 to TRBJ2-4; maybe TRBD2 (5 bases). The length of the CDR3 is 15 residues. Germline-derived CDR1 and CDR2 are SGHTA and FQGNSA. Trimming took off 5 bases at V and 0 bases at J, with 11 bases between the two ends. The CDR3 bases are TGTGCCAGCAGCAAACCGGGGATAGCCAAAAACATTCAGTACTTC. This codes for CASSKPGIAKNIQYF.

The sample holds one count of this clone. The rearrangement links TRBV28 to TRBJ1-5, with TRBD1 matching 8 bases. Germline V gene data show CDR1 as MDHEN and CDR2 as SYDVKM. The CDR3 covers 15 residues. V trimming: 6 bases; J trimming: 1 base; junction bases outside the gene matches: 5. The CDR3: CASRTRGRSNQPQHF. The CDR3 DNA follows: TGTGCCAGCAGGACCAGGGGGCGAAGCAATCAGCCCCAGCATTTT.

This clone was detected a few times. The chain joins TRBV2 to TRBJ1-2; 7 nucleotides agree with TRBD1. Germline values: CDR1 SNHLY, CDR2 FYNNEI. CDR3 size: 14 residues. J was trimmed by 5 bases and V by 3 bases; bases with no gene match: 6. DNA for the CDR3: TGTGCCAGCAGTGAGCAGGGGGTTTATTATGGCTACACCTTC. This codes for CASSEQGVYYGYTF.

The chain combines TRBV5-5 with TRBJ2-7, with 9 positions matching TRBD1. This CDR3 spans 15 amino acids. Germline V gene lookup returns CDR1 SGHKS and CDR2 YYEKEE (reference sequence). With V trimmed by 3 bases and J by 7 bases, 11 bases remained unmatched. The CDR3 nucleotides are TGTGCCAGCAGCTCTAAACCTTGGACAGGGGATGAGCAGTACTTC. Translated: CASSSKPWTGDEQYF.

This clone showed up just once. The CDR3 DNA sequence: TGTGCCAGCAGCCCTCAGACGACAGGGGCTAACTATGGCTACACCTTC. This encodes CASSPQTTGANYGYTF. The V call is TRBV9, the J call TRBJ1-2; 8 nucleotides line up with TRBD1. Trimming took 4 bases from V and 0 from J; bases not matched to a gene: 8. The CDR3 is 16 amino acids. Germline V gene data show CDR1 as SGDLS and CDR2 as YYNGEE.

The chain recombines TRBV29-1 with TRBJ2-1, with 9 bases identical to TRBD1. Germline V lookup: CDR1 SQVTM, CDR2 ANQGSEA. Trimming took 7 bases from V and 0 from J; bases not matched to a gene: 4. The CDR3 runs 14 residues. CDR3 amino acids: CSAQGAHSYNEQFF. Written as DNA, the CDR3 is TGCAGCGCACAGGGGGCCCACTCCTACAATGAGCAGTTCTTC.